This T cell receptor (beta chain) was retrieved from a study of identical twins. Findings of the study overall: The degree of excess twin sharing was weaker in beta out-of-frame sequences. The study drew conclusions from cross-sectional statistical analysis, not from following the same donors.

The CDR3 is 13 residues long. CDR1 and CDR2 (germline): DFQATT, SNEGSKA (reference sequence). A remark on this clonotype: Antigen specificity is unknown. One junction end disagrees with the germline gene, perhaps due to a read error.

TCRdb recomputed calls from the 5' RACE reads with MiXCR, one row per CDR3 protein. The sample includes under 300,000 distinct CDR3 sequences, roughly 7.1% of them seen just once. This same sample was also taken into another study, of T cells expressing NK-cell markers. That paper states: In sorted CD3+CD56+NKG2C+, CD3+CD56+NKG2C- and CD3+CD56-NKG2C+ T cells, TCR beta repertoires were obtained. No clear determination of HCMV specificity was made for expanded NKG2C+ T cell clones.

This chain joins TRBV20-1 and TRBJ1-1; D is unclear. This TCR was sampled from a woman aged 18-35 years in good health. Input material: CD8+ T cells sorted from blood. CDR3 region: CSARDGKATGAFF. The CDR3 nucleotides read TGCAGTGCTAGAGATGGGAAGGCGACTGGAGCTTTCTTT.